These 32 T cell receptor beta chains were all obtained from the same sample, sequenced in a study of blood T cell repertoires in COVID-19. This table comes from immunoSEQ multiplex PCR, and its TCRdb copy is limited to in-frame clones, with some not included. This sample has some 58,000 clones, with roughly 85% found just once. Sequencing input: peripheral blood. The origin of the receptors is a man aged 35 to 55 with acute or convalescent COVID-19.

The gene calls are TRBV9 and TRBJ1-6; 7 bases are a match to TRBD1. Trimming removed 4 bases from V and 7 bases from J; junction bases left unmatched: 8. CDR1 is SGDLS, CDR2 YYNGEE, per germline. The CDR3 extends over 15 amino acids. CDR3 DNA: TGTGCCAGCAGCCCTGGGGACAGAGCGAATTCACCCCTCCACTTT. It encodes CASSPGDRANSPLHF. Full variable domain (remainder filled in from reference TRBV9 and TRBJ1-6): DSGVTQTPKHLITATGQRVTLRCSPRSGDLSVYWYQQSLDQGLQFLIQYYNGEERAKGNILERFSAQQFPDLHSELNLSSLELGDSALYFCASSPGDRANSPLHFGNGTRLTVT.

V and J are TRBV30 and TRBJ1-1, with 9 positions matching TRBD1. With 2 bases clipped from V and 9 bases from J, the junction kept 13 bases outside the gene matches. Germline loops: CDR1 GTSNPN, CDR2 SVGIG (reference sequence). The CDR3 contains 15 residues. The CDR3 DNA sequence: TGTGCCTGGAGTCGTGGACAGGGGAGCGATGACCAAGCTTTCTTT. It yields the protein CAWSRGQGSDDQAFF.

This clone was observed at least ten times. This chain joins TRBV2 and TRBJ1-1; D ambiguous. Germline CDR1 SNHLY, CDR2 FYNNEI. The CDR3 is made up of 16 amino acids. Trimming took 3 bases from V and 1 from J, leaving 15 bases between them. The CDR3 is CASSEDSGRGNTEAFF. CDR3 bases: TGTGCCAGCAGTGAGGATAGTGGACGGGGGAACACTGAAGCTTTCTTT.

The CDR3 bases are TGTGCCAGCAGTCGACAGGGACCTAGGTATGGCTACACCTTC. Translation gives CASSRQGPRYGYTF. The rearrangement uses TRBV27 and TRBJ1-2; TRBD1 agrees at 7 bases. The CDR3 contains 14 residues. Germline V gene lookup returns CDR1 MNHEY and CDR2 SMNVEV (reference sequence). V lost 5 bases and J lost 5; bases outside the gene matches: 8.

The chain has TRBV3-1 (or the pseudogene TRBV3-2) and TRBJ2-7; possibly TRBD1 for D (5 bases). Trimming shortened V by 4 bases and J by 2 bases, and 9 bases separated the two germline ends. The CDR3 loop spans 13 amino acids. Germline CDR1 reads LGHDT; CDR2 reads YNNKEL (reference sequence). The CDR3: CASSRQGTYEQYF. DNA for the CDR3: TGTGCCAGCAGCCGTCAGGGAACCTACGAGCAGTACTTC.

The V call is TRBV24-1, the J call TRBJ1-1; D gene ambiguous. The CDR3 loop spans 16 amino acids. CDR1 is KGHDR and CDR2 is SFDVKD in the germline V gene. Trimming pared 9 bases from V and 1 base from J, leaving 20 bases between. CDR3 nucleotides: TGTGCCACCCTTCGGTCGGAGGAGAGGAAGAACACTGAAGCTTTCTTT. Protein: CATLRSEERKNTEAFF.

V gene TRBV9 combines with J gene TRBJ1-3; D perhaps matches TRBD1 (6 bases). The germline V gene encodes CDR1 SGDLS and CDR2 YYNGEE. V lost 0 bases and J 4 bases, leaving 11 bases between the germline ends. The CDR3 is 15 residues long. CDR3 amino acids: CASSVAGTTGNTIYF. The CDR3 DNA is TGTGCCAGCAGCGTAGCGGGGACAACAGGAAACACCATATATTTT.

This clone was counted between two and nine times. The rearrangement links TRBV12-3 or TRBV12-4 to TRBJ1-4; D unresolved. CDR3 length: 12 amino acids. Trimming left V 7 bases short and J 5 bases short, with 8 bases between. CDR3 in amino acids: CASNRPNEKLFF. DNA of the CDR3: TGTGCCAGCAACAGACCCAATGAAAAACTGTTTTTT.

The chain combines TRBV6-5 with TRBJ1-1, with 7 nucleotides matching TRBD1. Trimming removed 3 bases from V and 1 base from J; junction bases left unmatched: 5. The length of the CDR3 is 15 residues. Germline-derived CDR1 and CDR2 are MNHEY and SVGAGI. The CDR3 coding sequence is TGTGCCAGCAGTTATCTCAACAGGGGGAACACTGAAGCTTTCTTT. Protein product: CASSYLNRGNTEAFF.

Written as DNA, the CDR3 is TGTGCCAGCAGCTCCCGGGACAGGGGCCACTATGGCTACACCTTC. Its protein is CASSSRDRGHYGYTF. The rearrangement joins TRBV11-3 to TRBJ1-2; 10 bases map to TRBD1. Germline V gene data show CDR1 as SGHNT and CDR2 as YENEEA. The length of the CDR3 is 15 residues. V gave up 4 bases and J gave up 3 bases; unmatched junction bases: 5.

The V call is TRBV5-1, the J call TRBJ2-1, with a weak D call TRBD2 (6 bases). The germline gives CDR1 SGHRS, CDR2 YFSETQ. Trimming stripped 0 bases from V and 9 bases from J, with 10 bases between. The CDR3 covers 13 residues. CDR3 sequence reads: CASSLGLEGEQFF. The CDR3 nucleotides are TGCGCCAGCAGCTTGGGATTGGAGGGTGAGCAGTTCTTC.

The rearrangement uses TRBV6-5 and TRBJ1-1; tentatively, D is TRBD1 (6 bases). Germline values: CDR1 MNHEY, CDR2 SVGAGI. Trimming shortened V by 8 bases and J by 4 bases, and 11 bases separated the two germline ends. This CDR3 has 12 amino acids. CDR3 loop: CASEGVSTEAFF. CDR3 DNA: TGTGCCAGCGAGGGGGTTTCCACTGAAGCTTTCTTT.

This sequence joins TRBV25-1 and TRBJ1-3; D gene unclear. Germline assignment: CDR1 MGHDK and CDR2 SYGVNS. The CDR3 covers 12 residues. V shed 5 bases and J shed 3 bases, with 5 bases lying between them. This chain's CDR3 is CASSRLGNTIYF. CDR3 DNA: TGTGCCAGCAGTCGACTTGGAAACACCATATATTTT.

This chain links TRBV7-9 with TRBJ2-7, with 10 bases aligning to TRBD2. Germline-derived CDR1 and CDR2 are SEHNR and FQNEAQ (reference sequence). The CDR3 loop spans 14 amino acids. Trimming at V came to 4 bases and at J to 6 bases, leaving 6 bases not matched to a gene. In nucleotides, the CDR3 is TGTGCCAGCAGCTCGAGCGGGGGGGCAGGCGAGCAGTACTTC. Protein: CASSSSGGAGEQYF.

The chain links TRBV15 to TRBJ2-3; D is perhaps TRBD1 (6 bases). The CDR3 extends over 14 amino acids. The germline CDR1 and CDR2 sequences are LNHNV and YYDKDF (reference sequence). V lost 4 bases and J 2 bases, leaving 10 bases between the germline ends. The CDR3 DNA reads TGTGCCACCAGCATTGGACAGTCCACAGATACGCAGTATTTT. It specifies CATSIGQSTDTQYF.

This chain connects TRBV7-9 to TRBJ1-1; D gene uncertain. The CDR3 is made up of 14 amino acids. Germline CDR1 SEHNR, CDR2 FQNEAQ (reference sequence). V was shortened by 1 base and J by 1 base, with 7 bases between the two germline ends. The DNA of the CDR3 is TGTGCCAGCAGCTTAGTGGGCCCGAACACTGAAGCTTTCTTT. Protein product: CASSLVGPNTEAFF.

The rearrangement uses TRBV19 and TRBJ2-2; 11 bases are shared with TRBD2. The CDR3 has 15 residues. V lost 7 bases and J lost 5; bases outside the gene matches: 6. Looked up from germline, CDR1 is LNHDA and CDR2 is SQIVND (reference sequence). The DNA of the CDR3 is TGTGCCAGTAATCTCCCTAGCGGGGGGACCGGGGAGCTGTTTTTT. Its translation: CASNLPSGGTGELFF.

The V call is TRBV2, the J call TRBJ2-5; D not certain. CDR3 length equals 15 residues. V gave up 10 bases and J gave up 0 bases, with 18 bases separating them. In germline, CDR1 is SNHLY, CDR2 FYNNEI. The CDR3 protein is CATTSQQMYQETQYF. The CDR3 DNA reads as TGTGCCACCACATCCCAACAGATGTACCAAGAGACCCAGTACTTC.

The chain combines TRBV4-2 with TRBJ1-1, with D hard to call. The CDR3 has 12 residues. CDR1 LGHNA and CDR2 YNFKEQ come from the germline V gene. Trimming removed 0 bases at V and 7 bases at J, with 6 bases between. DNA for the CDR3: TGTGCCAGCAGCCAAGAAGAGAATGAAGCTTTCTTT. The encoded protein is CASSQEENEAFF.

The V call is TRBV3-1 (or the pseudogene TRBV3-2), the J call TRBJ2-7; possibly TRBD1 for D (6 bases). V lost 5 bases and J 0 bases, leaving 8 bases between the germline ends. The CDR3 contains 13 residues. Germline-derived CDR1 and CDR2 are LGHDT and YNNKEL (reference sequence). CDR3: CASSGDNSYEQYF. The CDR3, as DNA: TGTGCCAGCAGCGGGGACAACTCCTACGAGCAGTACTTC.

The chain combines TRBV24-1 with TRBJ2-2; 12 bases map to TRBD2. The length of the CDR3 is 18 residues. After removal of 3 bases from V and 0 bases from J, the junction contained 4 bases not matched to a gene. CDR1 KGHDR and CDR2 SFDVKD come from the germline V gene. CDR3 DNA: TGTGCCACCAGTGATGCGACTAGCGGGGGAACGAACACCGGGGAGCTGTTTTTT. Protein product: CATSDATSGGTNTGELFF.

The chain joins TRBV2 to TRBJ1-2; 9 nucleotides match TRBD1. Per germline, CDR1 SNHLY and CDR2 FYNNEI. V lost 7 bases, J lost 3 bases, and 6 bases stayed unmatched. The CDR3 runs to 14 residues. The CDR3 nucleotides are TGTGCCAGCACCAGGGACAGGGCGGACTATGGCTACACCTTC. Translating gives CASTRDRADYGYTF.

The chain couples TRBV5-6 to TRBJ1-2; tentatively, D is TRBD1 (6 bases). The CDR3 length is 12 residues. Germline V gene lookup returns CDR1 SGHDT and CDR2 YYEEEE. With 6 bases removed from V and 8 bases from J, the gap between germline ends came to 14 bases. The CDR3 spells CASKTGGSGYTF. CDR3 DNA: TGTGCCAGCAAAACGGGGGGCAGCGGCTACACCTTC.

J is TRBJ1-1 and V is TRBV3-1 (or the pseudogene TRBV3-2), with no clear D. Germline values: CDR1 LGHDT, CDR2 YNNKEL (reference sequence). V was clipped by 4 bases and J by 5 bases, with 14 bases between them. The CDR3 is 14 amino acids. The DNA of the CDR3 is TGTGCCAGCAGCCCCCCTTATGGGAGGACTGAAGCTTTCTTT. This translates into CASSPPYGRTEAFF.

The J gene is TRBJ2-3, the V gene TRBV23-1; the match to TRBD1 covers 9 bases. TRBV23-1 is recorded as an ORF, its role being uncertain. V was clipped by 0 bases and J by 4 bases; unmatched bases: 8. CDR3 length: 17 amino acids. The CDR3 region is CASSQSPGQGCADTQYF. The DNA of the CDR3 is TGCGCCAGCAGTCAATCGCCAGGACAGGGGTGCGCAGATACGCAGTATTTT.

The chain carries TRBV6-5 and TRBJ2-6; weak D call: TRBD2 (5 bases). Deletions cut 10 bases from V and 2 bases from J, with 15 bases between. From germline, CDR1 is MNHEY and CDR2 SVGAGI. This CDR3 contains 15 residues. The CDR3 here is CATFNRETGANVLTF. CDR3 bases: TGTGCCACCTTCAATCGGGAAACTGGGGCCAACGTCCTGACTTTC.

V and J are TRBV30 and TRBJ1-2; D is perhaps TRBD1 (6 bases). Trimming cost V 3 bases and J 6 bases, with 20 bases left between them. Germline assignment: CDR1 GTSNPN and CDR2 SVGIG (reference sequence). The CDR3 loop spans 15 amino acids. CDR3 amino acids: CAWSLTHGGQNGYTF. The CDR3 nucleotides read TGTGCCTGGAGCCTAACTCACGGGGGGCAGAATGGCTACACCTTC.

The CDR3 here is CATGVGSPLHF. The CDR3 coding sequence is TGTGCTACGGGGGTTGGGTCACCCCTCCACTTT. The gene calls are TRBV12-5 and TRBJ1-6; maybe TRBD1 (5 bases). The V gene's germline CDR1 is LGHNT and CDR2 FRNRAP. The CDR3 loop spans 11 amino acids. Trimming cost V 10 bases and J 10 bases, with 11 bases left between them.

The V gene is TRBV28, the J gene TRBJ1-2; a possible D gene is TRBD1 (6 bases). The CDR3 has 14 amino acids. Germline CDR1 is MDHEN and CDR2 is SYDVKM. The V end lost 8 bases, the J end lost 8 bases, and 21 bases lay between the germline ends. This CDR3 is CASHGWGQGMGYTF. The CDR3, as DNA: TGTGCCAGCCACGGATGGGGGCAGGGAATGGGCTACACCTTC.

The DNA for the CDR3 is TGTGCCAGCAGCCTTAGCGGGGGCCGCTACGAGCAGTACTTC. Translation: CASSLSGGRYEQYF. The J gene is TRBJ2-7, the V gene TRBV11-1, with 9 nucleotides matching TRBD2. Germline V gene data show CDR1 as SGHAT and CDR2 as FQDESV (reference sequence). The CDR3 has 14 residues. V lost 5 bases to trimming and J lost 3 bases; unmatched junction nucleotides: 5.

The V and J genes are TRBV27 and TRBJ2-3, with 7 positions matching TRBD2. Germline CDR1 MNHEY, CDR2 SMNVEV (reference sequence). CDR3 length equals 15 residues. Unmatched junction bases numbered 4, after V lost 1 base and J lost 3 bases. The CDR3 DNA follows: TGTGCCAGCAGTTTATTTGGCGGGAGAACAGATACGCAGTATTTT. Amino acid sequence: CASSLFGGRTDTQYF.

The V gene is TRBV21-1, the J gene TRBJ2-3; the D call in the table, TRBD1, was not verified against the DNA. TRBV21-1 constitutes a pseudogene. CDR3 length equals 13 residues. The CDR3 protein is CASGGYASDTQYF. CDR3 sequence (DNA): TGTGCCAGCGGGGGCTACGCTTCGGATACGCAGTATTTT.